This is a list of T cell receptor beta chains from one sample in a study of T cell responses to AZD1222 COVID-19 vaccine. The repertoire was sequenced with immunoSEQ multiplex PCR; TCRdb's copy has only in-frame clones and lacks some. In the table there are around 140,000 clones, 90% to 95% of which are singletons. This sample comprised peripheral blood, obtained on day 0 of AZD1222 vaccination. The receptor set was obtained from an adult in good health. The CDR3 runs from the conserved cysteine through the conserved F or W. Fields, in order: clone size, D gene, CDR3 length, V gene, J gene, CDR3 DNA, CDR3 protein. D genes are given only for firm matches. Only some rows state a clone size, as once, few, many or a class for expanded clones.

-	-	12	TRBV7-2	TRBJ1-1	TGTGCCAGCAGCAAGACAAGCGCTGAAGCTTTCTTT	CASSKTSAEAFF
-	-	16	TRBV3-1/TRBV3-2	TRBJ2-1	TGTGCCAGCAGCCGAGTCGGGGGTCTGGAATACAATGAGCAGTTCTTC	CASSRVGGLEYNEQFF
-	-	16	TRBV6-2/TRBV6-3	TRBJ1-5	TGTGCCAGCAGTTACTCAACAGGACAGTATGATCAGCCCCAGCATTTT	CASSYSTGQYDQPQHF
-	-	14	TRBV5-1	TRBJ1-1	TGCGCCAGCAGCTTGTCAGGGTTGGTCACTGAAGCTTTCTTT	CASSLSGLVTEAFF
-	-	16	TRBV27	TRBJ1-6	TGTGCCAGCAGTTTAGAGCAAGTGTCCTATAATTCACCCCTCCACTTT	CASSLEQVSYNSPLHF
-	-	14	TRBV9	TRBJ1-4	TGTGCCAGCAGCGTCGACAGTTCTAATGAAAAACTGTTTTTT	CASSVDSSNEKLFF
-	TRBD1	17	TRBV4-3	TRBJ1-3	TGCGCCAGCAGCCAAGATATTGGGACAGGGGCTGGAAACACCATATATTTT	CASSQDIGTGAGNTIYF
once	TRBD1	13	TRBV19	TRBJ2-7	TGTGCCAGTAGTCACGGACAGGGCTACGAGCAGTACTTC	CASSHGQGYEQYF
-	-	13	TRBV4-3	TRBJ2-4	TGCGCCAGCAGCTTAAACAGGGCCGGCATTCAGTACTTC	CASSLNRAGIQYF
-	-	15	TRBV19	TRBJ1-3	TGTGCCACCCTTTCTAGTAGGAGCGTTACGAACACCATATATTTT	CATLSSRSVTNTIYF
once	TRBD1	15	TRBV9	TRBJ1-1	TGTGCCAGCAGCGTGTATGACAGGGCGAACACTGAAGCTTTCTTT	CASSVYDRANTEAFF
-	-	15	TRBV5-1	TRBJ2-7	TGCGCCAGCAGCGGCCGGGACACCACATTATACGAGCAGTACTTC	CASSGRDTTLYEQYF
-	TRBD1	13	TRBV19	TRBJ2-7	TGTGCCAGTAGTATGGGGCAGGGGGACGAGCAGTACTTC	CASSMGQGDEQYF
-	-	13	TRBV6-1	TRBJ2-7	TGTGCCAGCAGTGAACAGGGGGGCTACGAGCAGTACTTC	CASSEQGGYEQYF
-	-	11	TRBV5-1	TRBJ1-1	TGCGCCAGCAGCGAGGGAGATCGAGCTTTCTTT	CASSEGDRAFF
-	-	14	TRBV14	TRBJ2-3	TGTGCCAGCAGCCCCCGGCCGGGGATAGATACGCAGTATTTT	CASSPRPGIDTQYF
once	-	15	TRBV13	TRBJ2-3	TGTGCCAGCAGCTACAGGGATCCCAACACAGATACGCAGTATTTT	CASSYRDPNTDTQYF
-	-	16	TRBV5-4	TRBJ1-6	TGTGCCAGCAGCTTGTCTGCAAGGGGCGCGGGGTCACCCCTCCACTTT	CASSLSARGAGSPLHF
-	-	14	TRBV11-1	TRBJ1-4	TGTGCCAGCAGCGGGACAAGCCTCCCCGAAAAACTGTTTTTT	CASSGTSLPEKLFF
-	TRBD1	14	TRBV7-3	TRBJ1-2	TGTGCCAGCAGCAGCGGGACAGGTGCGAATGGCTACACCTTC	CASSSGTGANGYTF
-	TRBD1	14	TRBV2	TRBJ2-5	TGTGCCAGCAGCGCCGGGACAGGGAGAGAGACCCAGTACTTC	CASSAGTGRETQYF
-	-	15	TRBV19	TRBJ2-5	TGTGCCAGTAGTGGGGGGCTAGCATATCAGGAGACCCAGTACTTC	CASSGGLAYQETQYF
once	TRBD1	18	TRBV10-3	TRBJ1-1	TGTGTGGTTCGGAAGGGGACAGGGGCTACGATAATGAACACTGAAGCTTTCTTT	CVVRKGTGATIMNTEAFF
few	-	14	TRBV28	TRBJ1-2	TGTGCCAGCAGTTTAGCAGGGACCCTCCATGGCTACACCTTC	CASSLAGTLHGYTF
-	-	14	TRBV30	TRBJ1-1	TGTGCCTGGTCACCGGGGGCCCCTTCGAGGGAGGCTTTCTTT	CAWSPGAPSREAFF
once	-	13	TRBV27	TRBJ2-1	TGTGCCAGCAGTTTCATTGGGTACAATGAGCAGTTCTTC	CASSFIGYNEQFF
once	TRBD1	16	TRBV4-1	TRBJ1-1	TGCGCCAGCAGCCAAGCCCGAGACAGGGATTCCACTGAAGCTTTCTTT	CASSQARDRDSTEAFF
-	-	12	TRBV13	TRBJ1-4	TGTGCCAGCAGCCACATCGATGAAAAACTGTTTTTT	CASSHIDEKLFF
-	TRBD1	14	TRBV30	TRBJ1-2	TGTGCCTGGAGTCGCGACAGGGGTGGGCGAGGCTACACCTTC	CAWSRDRGGRGYTF
-	TRBD1	17	TRBV9	TRBJ1-1	TGTGCCAGCAGCGTAGGGGGGACAGGCTCCATGAACACTGAAGCTTTCTTT	CASSVGGTGSMNTEAFF
-	-	16	TRBV7-9	TRBJ2-7	TGTGCCAGCAGCTTAGCGCAACTGCGGGTCTCCTACGAGCAGTACTTC	CASSLAQLRVSYEQYF
-	-	18	TRBV5-5	TRBJ1-1	TGTGCCAGCAGCTCCGATCCCGTAGTACAGGGAGGGGGCACTGAAGCTTTCTTT	CASSSDPVVQGGGTEAFF
-	-	13	TRBV7-2	TRBJ2-7	TGTGCCAGCAGCCTAACAGGGACCTACGAGCAGTACTTC	CASSLTGTYEQYF
-	-	14	TRBV7-9	TRBJ1-4	TGTGCCAGCAGCTTAGGGGGCGCCGATGAAAAACTGTTTTTT	CASSLGGADEKLFF
-	-	13	TRBV14	TRBJ1-3	TGTGCCAGCAGCCAGGACTACGGAAACACCATATATTTT	CASSQDYGNTIYF
-	-	13	TRBV6-5	TRBJ1-2	TGTGCCGGAACAGATACCACTAACTATGGCTACACCTTC	CAGTDTTNYGYTF
few	TRBD1	16	TRBV24-1	TRBJ1-2	TGTGCCACCCGAGAAGGGGGCGAATATAGAGAATATGGCTACACCTTC	CATREGGEYREYGYTF
-	-	17	TRBV12-2	TRBJ1-5	TGTGCAAGTCGCCCCCAGGGCATGACATCGGAGGCAGCGCCCCAGCATTTT	CASRPQGMTSEAAPQHF
-	TRBD2	15	TRBV6-5	TRBJ2-1	TGTGCCAGCAGCCATACTAGCGGGGGCTACAATGAGCAGTTCTTC	CASSHTSGGYNEQFF
once	-	14	TRBV28	TRBJ2-1	TGTGCCAGCAGTCCTGCCCCCCCTGTTCTCGAGCAGTTCTTC	CASSPAPPVLEQFF